The 13 T cell receptor beta chains below were found in one sample sequenced in a study of OX40 agonist ivuxolimab in advanced cancers. Produced via immunoSEQ multiplex PCR; TCRdb's table is partial and in-frame only. The sample includes some 64,000 clones, 88% of them seen just once. Sequences were derived from CD4+ or CD8+ T cells sorted from blood, sampled in a trial of the OX40 agonist ivuxolimab. These receptors all come from an adult with an advanced solid tumor such as melanoma, head and neck, liver or kidney cancer.

The chain employs TRBV7-3 and TRBJ1-1; D gene unclear. CDR1 is SGHTA, CDR2 FQGTGA, per germline. The CDR3 runs to 13 residues. V was trimmed by 3 bases and J by 2 bases, leaving 7 bases between them. CDR3 sequence reads: CASSFLINTEAFF. The DNA for the CDR3 is TGTGCCAGCAGCTTCTTAATAAACACTGAAGCTTTCTTT.

The CDR3 DNA sequence: TGTGCCATCACCCCGGGACAGCTGAACACTGAAGCTTTCTTT. Translated: CAITPGQLNTEAFF. V and J are TRBV10-3 and TRBJ1-1; 7 bases are a match to TRBD1. The CDR3 sequence is 14 residues long. Germline assignment: CDR1 ENHRY and CDR2 SYGVKD. V dropped 7 bases and J dropped 0; count of bases not matched to a gene: 5.

The CDR3: CATSRGAGETQYF. CDR3 DNA sequence: TGTGCCACCAGCAGGGGGGCGGGGGAGACCCAGTACTTC. V and J are TRBV15 and TRBJ2-5, with D perhaps TRBD1 or TRBD2 (6 bases each). The length of the CDR3 is 13 residues. Germline CDR1 reads LNHNV; CDR2 reads YYDKDF (reference sequence). V was cut by 3 bases and J by 5 bases, with 10 bases left in between.

The chain couples TRBV28 to TRBJ2-2; a weak D match, TRBD2 (6 bases). CDR1 is MDHEN and CDR2 is SYDVKM in the germline V gene. There are 19 residues in the CDR3. The V end lost 8 bases, the J end lost 4 bases, and 29 bases lay between the germline ends. CDR3 protein: CASLRDSRTLSITTGELFF. CDR3 nucleotide sequence: TGTGCCAGCCTCCGGGACTCCCGGACCCTTTCAATAACCACCGGGGAGCTGTTTTTT.

The V gene is TRBV6-1, the J gene TRBJ2-5; 7 nucleotides line up with TRBD2. This CDR3 is 14 amino acids long. V was clipped by 7 bases and J by 5 bases; unmatched bases: 10. Germline V gene data show CDR1 as MNHNS and CDR2 as SASEGT. This CDR3 is CASMGGGAGETQYF. Written as DNA, the CDR3 is TGTGCCAGCATGGGGGGAGGGGCCGGGGAGACCCAGTACTTC.

This chain uses TRBV5-1 with TRBJ2-1; the D gene is possibly TRBD2 (5 bases). V lost 4 bases to trimming and J lost 0 bases, with 11 bases between them. Germline V lookup: CDR1 SGHRS, CDR2 YFSETQ. The CDR3 covers 15 residues. CDR3 sequence (DNA): TGCGCCAGCAGCCGAGGCGGAGGCTCCTACAATGAGCAGTTCTTC. Its translation: CASSRGGGSYNEQFF.

This chain uses TRBV5-4 with TRBJ1-4; D not certain. V dropped 4 bases and J dropped 7 bases, with 8 bases sitting between them. The CDR3 runs 12 residues. CDR1 and CDR2 (germline): SGHNT, YYREEE (reference sequence). The CDR3 DNA sequence: TGTGCCAGCAGCCTGGATGGTGAAAAACTGTTTTTT. Translating gives CASSLDGEKLFF.

The V gene is TRBV4-2, the J gene TRBJ2-3; D not resolved. Germline V gene data show CDR1 as LGHNA and CDR2 as YNFKEQ. Between the trimmed V and J ends, which lost 0 bases and 1 base, there was a span of 14 bases. The CDR3 is 17 amino acids. The CDR3 DNA follows: TGTGCCAGCAGCCAAGACGGAACCCCGTTGGGCACAGATACGCAGTATTTT. Translating it yields CASSQDGTPLGTDTQYF.

The DNA of the CDR3 is TGTGCCAGCAGCTTACTTGGGGAGCGGACTGAAGCTTTCTTT. This gives the protein CASSLLGERTEAFF. The chain couples TRBV7-8 to TRBJ1-1, with D unresolved. V was pared by 2 bases and J by 5 bases, with 12 bases between. This CDR3 has 14 amino acids. Germline V gene sequence: CDR1 SGHVS, CDR2 FQNEAQ.

The V call is TRBV7-2, the J call TRBJ1-1; D call uncertain. There are 13 residues in the CDR3. The V gene's germline CDR1 is SGHTA and CDR2 FQGNSA. The V gene lost 5 bases and the J gene lost 1 base, with 8 bases spanning the gap. The CDR3 protein is CASSPSWNTEAFF. CDR3 nucleotides: TGTGCCAGCAGCCCCAGTTGGAACACTGAAGCTTTCTTT.

The chain carries TRBV5-6 and TRBJ2-2, with D perhaps given as TRBD1 or TRBD2 (5 bases each). This CDR3 is 16 amino acids long. The germline gives CDR1 SGHDT, CDR2 YYEEEE. V lost 0 bases to trimming and J lost 6 bases, with 15 bases between them. The CDR3 DNA is TGTGCCAGCAGCTTGGGGTTCCGGGGCGCGTCCGGGGAGCTGTTTTTT. Its translation is CASSLGFRGASGELFF.

This sequence joins TRBV28 and TRBJ2-1, with 9 nucleotides matching TRBD2. V gave up 7 bases and J gave up 5 bases; unmatched junction bases: 6. The CDR3 totals 14 residues. Germline CDR1 reads MDHEN; CDR2 reads SYDVKM. The DNA for the CDR3 is TGTGCCAGCATCAGGCTAGCGGGGAACAATGAGCAGTTCTTC. This translates into CASIRLAGNNEQFF. Supplemented by reference TRBV28 and TRBJ2-1, the full variable domain reads DVKVTQSSRYLVKRTGEKVFLECVQDMDHENMFWYRQDPGLGLRLIYFSYDVKMKEKGDIPEGYSVSREKKERFSLILESASTNQTSMYLCASIRLAGNNEQFFGPGTRLTVL.

V usage is TRBV6-1 and J usage is TRBJ1-2; a weak D match, TRBD1 (5 bases). CDR1 is MNHNS and CDR2 is SASEGT in the germline V gene. V was cut by 7 bases and J by 7 bases, with 19 bases left in between. The CDR3 has 14 residues. For the CDR3, the DNA is TGTGCCAGCATATGGCAGGGTGATTCCAGTGGCTACACCTTC. Translation gives CASIWQGDSSGYTF.